Listed below are T cell receptor beta chains from one sample, sequenced in a study of graft-versus-host responses after intestinal transplantation. TCRdb's table, derived via immunoSEQ multiplex PCR, lists solely in-frame clones and lacks some. Among about 85,000 clones listed, 85% to 95% were seen once. Their antigen targets remain unknown. The sequences come from unstimulated CD8+ T cells sorted from spleen or lymph node cells, collected before transplant. These receptors were obtained from a human donor who was the organ donor for an intestinal transplant. CDR3s include the opening cysteine and the closing phenylalanine or tryptophan. The D gene is left open where the match is weak. The size of a clone is reported for some rows only, either as once, few or many, or as a class for expanded clones.

J,size,D,V,DNA,CDR3
TRBJ1-2,.,.,TRBV6-5,TGTGCCAGCAGTTACATCACGGGTGGGGGGGGCTACACCTTC,CASSYITGGGGYTF
TRBJ2-5,.,.,TRBV7-9,TGTGCCAGCAGCTTAGACTACCAAGAGACCCAGTACTTC,CASSLDYQETQYF
TRBJ2-7,.,TRBD2,TRBV7-7,TGTGCCAGCAGCTTAGGCTCGGGAGGATCGTACGAGCAGTACTTC,CASSLGSGGSYEQYF
TRBJ2-3,.,TRBD1,TRBV6-4,TGTGCCAGCAGCGGCGGACAGGGGGCAGATACGCAGTATTTT,CASSGGQGADTQYF
TRBJ2-7,once,.,TRBV18,TGTGCCAGCTCACCTCCCAGAGCCTACGAGCAGTACTTC,CASSPPRAYEQYF
TRBJ1-1,.,.,TRBV9,TGTGCCAGCAGCGAAGGCAGGGGTAGCGTCGCTTTCTTT,CASSEGRGSVAFF
TRBJ2-7,.,TRBD2,TRBV4-1,TGCGCCAGCAGCCCCCCGGGACTAGCTCCCGAGCAGTACTTC,CASSPPGLAPEQYF
TRBJ2-7,.,TRBD1,TRBV5-1,TGCGCCAGCAGCTTGGGGACAGGGGCCTACGAGCAGTACTTC,CASSLGTGAYEQYF
TRBJ2-1,.,TRBD2,TRBV10-3,TGTGCCATCAGTGAACCTCTAATGGGGGCGGGAGGGAAAACGAATGAGCAGTTCTTC,CAISEPLMGAGGKTNEQFF
TRBJ2-5,.,TRBD2,TRBV7-7,TGTGCTAGCAGCTTAGCAGATCCGGGACTAGCTTTATATGAAGAGACCCAGTACTTC,CASSLADPGLALYEETQYF
TRBJ2-2,.,.,TRBV29-1,TGCAGCGTGATACGCCGGGGAACAGCTTTTCCCGGGGAGCTGTTTTTT,CSVIRRGTAFPGELFF
TRBJ1-3,.,.,TRBV19,TGTGCCAGTAGTATGCTGGGGGGGTCTGGAAACACCATATATTTT,CASSMLGGSGNTIYF
TRBJ2-1,.,.,TRBV7-6,TGTGCCAGCAGCCTCCGAGGTGGGGGAGCTTACAATGAGCAGTTCTTC,CASSLRGGGAYNEQFF
TRBJ2-1,.,TRBD2,TRBV27,TGTGCCAGCAGACTAGCGGGCTCCTACAATGAGCAGTTCTTC,CASRLAGSYNEQFF
TRBJ1-2,.,.,TRBV5-1,TGCGCCAGCAGTTCTCCATGGTCCTCCTATGGCTACACCTTC,CASSSPWSSYGYTF
TRBJ2-7,.,.,TRBV15,TGTGCCACCAGCCATGTACTAGTCCCCCGTGGGTACGAGCAGTACTTC,CATSHVLVPRGYEQYF
TRBJ1-4,.,TRBD1,TRBV10-3,TGTGCCATCAGTGAGTCGGGAGGACAGGGGGCCACTAATGAAAAACTGTTTTTT,CAISESGGQGATNEKLFF
TRBJ1-4,.,TRBD1,TRBV14,TGTGCCAGCCCGACAGGGAAACGCGAAAAACTGTTTTTT,CASPTGKREKLFF
TRBJ1-2,.,TRBD1,TRBV5-4,TGTGCCAGCAGCCGAGAGGGGCCTGGACAGGGGGCGCGGGGCTACACCTTC,CASSREGPGQGARGYTF
TRBJ1-2,few,.,TRBV21-1,TGTGCCAGCAGCATCGGACGGATGTTCTATGGCTACACCTTC,CASSIGRMFYGYTF
TRBJ2-2,.,TRBD2,TRBV7-7,TGTGCTAGCAGCTTGGCGGCGGGAGTAAGCGGGGAGCTGTTTTTT,CASSLAAGVSGELFF
TRBJ1-4,.,TRBD1,TRBV2,TGTGCCAGCAGCGCCGACAGGGAGGGTGCAACTAATGAAAAACTGTTTTTT,CASSADREGATNEKLFF
TRBJ2-7,.,.,TRBV5-1,TGCGCCAGCAGCTTTCTGGGGTATAACTACGAGCAGTACTTC,CASSFLGYNYEQYF
TRBJ2-7,.,TRBD1,TRBV5-1,TGCGCCAGCAGCTTGGAGAGGACCGGGACAGTCTACGAGCAGTACTTC,CASSLERTGTVYEQYF
TRBJ1-1,.,.,TRBV6-5,TGTGCCAGCAGTTACTCGAAAAGTTCTGGATGGACTGAAGCTTTCTTT,CASSYSKSSGWTEAFF
TRBJ2-2,.,TRBD1,TRBV7-8,TGTGCCAGCAGCCCGGACAGGGGCACGAACACCGGGGAGCTGTTTTTT,CASSPDRGTNTGELFF
TRBJ2-7,.,TRBD2,TRBV2,TGTGCCAGCAGTGCCGGACTAGCCCACGAGCAGTACTTC,CASSAGLAHEQYF
TRBJ2-7,.,.,TRBV6-1,TGTGCCAGCAGTGAACGATTTTACGAGCAGTACTTC,CASSERFYEQYF
TRBJ1-1,once,.,TRBV7-9,TGTGCCAGCATGTTGGAGACAACAAGTGGGGCTTTCTTT,CASMLETTSGAFF
TRBJ1-2,.,.,TRBV19,TGTGCCAGTAGTATCTCCGCCGGGACACCTCGGTATGGCTACACCTTC,CASSISAGTPRYGYTF
TRBJ1-2,.,.,TRBV7-6,TGTGCCAGTAAGGGTCCCTATGGCTACACCTTC,CASKGPYGYTF
TRBJ1-2,.,.,TRBV19,TGTGCCAGTAGTATATGGACTGAGAGTCCGTATGGCTACACCTTC,CASSIWTESPYGYTF
TRBJ2-7,.,TRBD1,TRBV27,TGTGCCAGCAGTTTTTCATGGACAGGCTTCCCCTACGAGCAGTACTTC,CASSFSWTGFPYEQYF
TRBJ2-2,.,.,TRBV7-6,TGTGCCAGCAGCTCCGGGACGGAGAACACCGGGGAGCTGTTTTTT,CASSSGTENTGELFF
TRBJ2-7,.,.,TRBV9,TGTGCCAGCGGGGTCGTTTCCTACGAGCAGTACTTC,CASGVVSYEQYF
TRBJ2-4,.,.,TRBV6-6,TGTGCCAGCACCCCCGATCAGGGGAGCAAAAACATTCAGTACTTC,CASTPDQGSKNIQYF
TRBJ2-7,once,.,TRBV5-4,TGTGCCAGCAGCTTGGCCCGAATAGGGGGTCTCAACGAGCAGTACTTC,CASSLARIGGLNEQYF
TRBJ2-7,.,TRBD2,TRBV4-2,TGTGCCAGCAGCCAAGAGGAAGCGGGGGGGTACGAGCAGTACTTC,CASSQEEAGGYEQYF
TRBJ1-1,.,TRBD1,TRBV4-1,TGCGCCAGCAGCCAAGTGCCGGGGGGACAGGACACTGAAGCTTTCTTT,CASSQVPGGQDTEAFF
TRBJ2-7,.,.,TRBV6-1,TGTGCCAGCAGTGGCCGTACGGGGCTCTACGAGCAGTACTTC,CASSGRTGLYEQYF
TRBJ1-2,.,.,TRBV14,TGTGCCAGCAGCCTTGGGAGCCACTATGGCTACACCTTC,CASSLGSHYGYTF
TRBJ2-1,.,TRBD2,TRBV5-8,TGTGCCAGCAGTAGTAGCGGGTGGGGCGATGAGCAGTTCTTC,CASSSSGWGDEQFF
TRBJ2-1,once,.,TRBV6-4,TGTGCCAGCAGTGATGGGTGGGAGAACAATGAGCAGTTCTTC,CASSDGWENNEQFF
TRBJ2-7,.,.,TRBV5-6,TGTGCCAGCAGTCGGGGTTGGGAGCAGTACTTC,CASSRGWEQYF
TRBJ2-2,.,.,TRBV4-1,TGCGCCAGCAGCCGGGGGATAGAAACCGGGGAGCTGTTTTTT,CASSRGIETGELFF
TRBJ2-1,few,TRBD2,TRBV7-6,TGTGCCAGCAGCTTAAGGGGCGGGGGGGCCTACAATGAGCAGTTCTTC,CASSLRGGGAYNEQFF
TRBJ2-7,few,.,TRBV5-1,TGCGCCAGCAGTCCTAGGGTTGCCCACGAGCAGTACTTC,CASSPRVAHEQYF
TRBJ2-1,.,.,TRBV2,TGTGCCAGCAGTGGAGTCTCTTACAATGAGCAGTTCTTC,CASSGVSYNEQFF
TRBJ2-7,.,.,TRBV5-5,TGTGCCAGCAGCTTCGGCAGCTCCTACGAGCAGTACTTC,CASSFGSSYEQYF
TRBJ2-7,.,.,TRBV7-2,TGTGCCAGCAGCTACTGGACTGGAGGTTCCTACGAGCAGTACTTC,CASSYWTGGSYEQYF
TRBJ1-1,.,.,TRBV7-9,TGTGCCAGCAGCTTGGGGCCTCCAGAACACACTGAAGCTTTCTTT,CASSLGPPEHTEAFF
TRBJ1-1,.,.,TRBV5-1,TGCGCCAGCAGCTCAGGTTGGGGGAACACTGAAGCTTTCTTT,CASSSGWGNTEAFF
TRBJ2-2,.,.,TRBV7-9,TGTGCCAGCAGCCTCCGAGGGGGTCTCCACACCGGGGAGCTGTTTTTT,CASSLRGGLHTGELFF
TRBJ1-3,.,.,TRBV28,TGTGCCAGCAGTGCTACCGGGCTTAAAAACACCATATATTTT,CASSATGLKNTIYF
TRBJ2-5,.,.,TRBV6-5,TGTGCCAGCAGTTTTACAGACTATCAAGAGACCCAGTACTTC,CASSFTDYQETQYF
TRBJ2-1,.,TRBD2,TRBV2,TGTGCCAGCAGTGCCCGGACTAGAAATTACAATGAGCAGTTCTTC,CASSARTRNYNEQFF
TRBJ2-7,.,TRBD2,TRBV5-1,TGCGCCAGCAGCGCCACTAGCGCCTACTACGAGCAGTACTTC,CASSATSAYYEQYF
TRBJ2-7,.,TRBD1,TRBV6-1,TGTGCCAGCAGTGTGACAGGGTCCTACGAGCAGTACTTC,CASSVTGSYEQYF
TRBJ1-1,.,.,TRBV9,TGTGCCAGCAGCCCCCATGAACTATCTATGAACACTGAAGCTTTCTTT,CASSPHELSMNTEAFF